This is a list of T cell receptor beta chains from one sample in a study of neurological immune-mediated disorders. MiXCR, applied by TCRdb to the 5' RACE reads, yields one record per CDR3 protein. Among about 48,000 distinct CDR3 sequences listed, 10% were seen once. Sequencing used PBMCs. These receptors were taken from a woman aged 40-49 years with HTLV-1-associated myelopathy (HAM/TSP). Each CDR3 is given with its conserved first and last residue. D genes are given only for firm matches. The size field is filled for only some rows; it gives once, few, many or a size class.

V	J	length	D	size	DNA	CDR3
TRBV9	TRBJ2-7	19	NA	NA	NA	CASSIYLCSAWTGAYEQYF
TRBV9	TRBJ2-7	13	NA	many	TGTGCCAGCAGCGTAGGGGTTTACGGCGAGCAGTACTTC	CASSVGVYGEQYF
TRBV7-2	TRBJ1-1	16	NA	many	TGTGCCAGCAGCTTAGTCACCGGGGGGTTGGGGACTGAAGCTTTCTTT	CASSLVTGGLGTEAFF
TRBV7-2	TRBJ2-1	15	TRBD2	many	TGTGCCAGCAGTTGGACTAGCGGGACCTACAATGAGCAGTTCTTC	CASSWTSGTYNEQFF
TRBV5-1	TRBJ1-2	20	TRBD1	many	TGCGCCAGCAGCTTGGCTATTCCTGGGACAGGGTACTCCCACCCCTATGGCTACACCTTC	CASSLAIPGTGYSHPYGYTF
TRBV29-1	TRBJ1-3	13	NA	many	TGCAGCGGCCACACAGGGTCTGGAAACACCATATATTTT	CSGHTGSGNTIYF
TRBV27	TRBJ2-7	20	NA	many	TGTGCCAGCAGTTTCCCAAACAGGGGGCACGGGGTAGCGGGAGTCCACGAGCAGTACTTC	CASSFPNRGHGVAGVHEQYF
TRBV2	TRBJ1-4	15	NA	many	TGTGCCAGCAGTCTGGGGGGTCTGCCTAATGAAAAACTGTTTTTT	CASSLGGLPNEKLFF
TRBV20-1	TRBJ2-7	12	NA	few	TGCAGTGCTAGAGATCGAGGGAGGGAGCAGTACTTC	CSARDRGREQYF
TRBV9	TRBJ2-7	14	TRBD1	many	TGTGCCAGCAGCGGGACAGGGGCGCTGTACGAGCAGTACTTC	CASSGTGALYEQYF
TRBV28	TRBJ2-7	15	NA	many	TGTGCCAGCAGTTCGCTAACATCCCGCCCCTACGAGCAGTACTTC	CASSSLTSRPYEQYF
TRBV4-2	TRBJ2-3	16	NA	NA	TGTGCCAGCAGCCAAGATCTTGACGGGGGAGGAGATACGCAGTATTTT	CASSQDLDGGGDTQYF
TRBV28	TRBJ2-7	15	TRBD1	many	TGTGCCAGCACCTCTCACGGGACAGGGAACTACGAGCAGTACTTC	CASTSHGTGNYEQYF
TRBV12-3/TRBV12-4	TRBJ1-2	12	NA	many	TGTGCCAGCAGGTCAACTAACTATGGCTACACCTTC	CASRSTNYGYTF
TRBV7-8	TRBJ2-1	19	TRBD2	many	TGTGCCAGCAGCTTAGTAGCCGGGACTAGCGGGGGTAGCCACAATGAGCAGTTCTTC	CASSLVAGTSGGSHNEQFF
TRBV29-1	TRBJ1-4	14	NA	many	TGCAGCGTTGAAAGGAGCGCAGGGTCTGAAAAACTGTTTTTT	CSVERSAGSEKLFF
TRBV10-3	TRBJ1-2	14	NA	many	TGTGCCATCAGTGGGGCCGGCAGCGGTGATGGCTACACCTTC	CAISGAGSGDGYTF
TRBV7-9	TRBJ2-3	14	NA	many	TGTGCCAGCAGTCCAGAAGCGAACCCAGATACGCAGTATTTT	CASSPEANPDTQYF
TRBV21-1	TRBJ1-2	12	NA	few	TGTGCCAGCAGCATGCGGATCTATGGCTACACCTTC	CASSMRIYGYTF
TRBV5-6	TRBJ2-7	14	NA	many	TGTGCCAGCAGCTCCTTACCTACACCGGACGAGCAGTACTTC	CASSSLPTPDEQYF
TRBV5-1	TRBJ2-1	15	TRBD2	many	TGCGCCAGCAGCTTGGCTAGCGGCTCCCCCGGGGAGCAGTTCTTC	CASSLASGSPGEQFF
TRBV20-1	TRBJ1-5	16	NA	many	TGCAGTGCCCTTCCGGACCTAAAATATAGCAATCAGCCCCAGCATTTT	CSALPDLKYSNQPQHF
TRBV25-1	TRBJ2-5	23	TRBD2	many	TGTGCCAGCAGTGCGGGACGGAGTAGATTCCCAGGCACTAGCGGGGGAGAACAAGAGACCCAGTACTTC	CASSAGRSRFPGTSGGEQETQYF
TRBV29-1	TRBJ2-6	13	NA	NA	TGCAGCGTTCGGAGGGCTGGGGCCAACGTCCTGACTTTC	CSVRRAGANVLTF
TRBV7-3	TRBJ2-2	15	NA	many	TGTGCCAGCAGCCCCATGACTTCCTACACCGGGGAGCTGTTTTTT	CASSPMTSYTGELFF
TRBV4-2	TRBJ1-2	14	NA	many	TGTGCCAGCAGTCCGAACAGGGCTGGCTATGGCTACACCTTC	CASSPNRAGYGYTF
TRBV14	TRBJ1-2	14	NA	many	TGTGCCAGCAGCCATTGGGGGCCTGGCTATGGCTACACCTTC	CASSHWGPGYGYTF
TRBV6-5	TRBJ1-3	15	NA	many	TGTGCCAGCAGTTTGGGGGGCGAACGTGGAAACACCATATATTTT	CASSLGGERGNTIYF
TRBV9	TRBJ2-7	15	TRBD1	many	TGTGCCAGCAGCCCCCGGGACAGGGGGCCGTACGAGCAGTACTTC	CASSPRDRGPYEQYF
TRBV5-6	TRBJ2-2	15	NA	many	TGTGCCAGCAGCCGAAACAACAGGGACACCGGGGAGCTGTTTTTT	CASSRNNRDTGELFF
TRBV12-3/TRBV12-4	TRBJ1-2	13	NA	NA	TGTGCCAGCAGTTTGGGGAGCAGGGCTTTTGGCACCTTC	CASSLGSRAFGTF
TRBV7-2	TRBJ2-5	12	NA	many	TGTGCCAGCAGCTTGACATCGGAGACCCAGTACTTC	CASSLTSETQYF
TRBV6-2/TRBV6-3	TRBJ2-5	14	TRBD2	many	TGTGCCAGCAGTTCTCGGACTAGAATGGAGACCCAGTACTTC	CASSSRTRMETQYF
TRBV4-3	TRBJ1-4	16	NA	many	TGCGCCAGCAGCCAAGATGGGAGCAGGGGTAATGAAAAACTGTTTTTT	CASSQDGSRGNEKLFF
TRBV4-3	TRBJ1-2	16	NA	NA	TGCGCCAGCAGCCAAGATAAAGGGATTAGAGCATATAGCTACACCTTC	CASSQDKGIRAYSYTF
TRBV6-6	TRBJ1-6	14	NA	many	TGTGCCAGCCGAGGAAGGGTCGATAATTCACCCCTCCACTTT	CASRGRVDNSPLHF
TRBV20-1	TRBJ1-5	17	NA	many	TGCAGTGCGTCAAAAGGCGCCAGTGCGTATAGCAATCAGCCCCAGCATTTT	CSASKGASAYSNQPQHF
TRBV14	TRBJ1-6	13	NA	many	TGTGCCAGCAGCCAAGTTATGAATTCACCCCTCCACTTT	CASSQVMNSPLHF
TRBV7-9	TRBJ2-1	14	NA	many	TGTGCCAGCAGCTTAGCGAGGGGGGACAATGAGCAGTTCTTC	CASSLARGDNEQFF
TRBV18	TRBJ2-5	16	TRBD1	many	TGTGCCAGCTCACCACCTAGGACAGGGGGTGGAGAGACCCAGTACTTC	CASSPPRTGGGETQYF
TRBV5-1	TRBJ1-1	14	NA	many	TGCGCCAGCAGCCGGGAGGGATGGAACACTGAAGCTTTCTTT	CASSREGWNTEAFF
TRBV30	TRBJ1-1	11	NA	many	TGTGCCTGGGGACAGTACACTGAAGCTTTCTTT	CAWGQYTEAFF
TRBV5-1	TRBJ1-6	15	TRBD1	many	TGCGCCAGCAGCCCGGGACAGGGGCTGAATTCACCCCTCCACTTT	CASSPGQGLNSPLHF
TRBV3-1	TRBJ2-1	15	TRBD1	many	TGTGCCAGCAGCCAAGACTGGGACAGCCACAATGAGCAGTTCTTC	CASSQDWDSHNEQFF
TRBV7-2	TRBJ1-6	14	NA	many	TGTGCCAGCAGCTTGAGGGAGGGGTACTCACCCCTCCACTTT	CASSLREGYSPLHF
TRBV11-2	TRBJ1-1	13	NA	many	TGTGCCAGCAGTTCCAACCGGGACACTGAAGCTTTCTTT	CASSSNRDTEAFF
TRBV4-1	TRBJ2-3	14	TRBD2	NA	TGCGACAGCAGCCACCTAATGGGGGGGGATACGCAGTATTTT	CDSSHLMGGDTQYF
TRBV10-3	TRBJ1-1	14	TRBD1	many	TGTGCCATCAGGGGGACAGCATTGAACACTGAAGCTTTCTTT	CAIRGTALNTEAFF